The source of this T cell receptor beta chain is a study of naive and memory T cell subsets. Whole-study findings and limits: Naive repertoires, especially CD8, held a few larger clonotypes, possibly memory cells re-expressing CD45RA.

This clonotype was seen a handful of times. No antigen is known for it. Both TRBC1 and TRBC2 were covered by a beta constant-region primer of two equimolar oligonucleotides. Ligated cDNA was amplified by four rounds of PCR with nested alpha and beta constant-region primers and SP2. Via MiXCR, TCRdb re-called the UMI-ligation and nested PCR reads, giving one row per CDR3 protein. The sample has more than 95,000 distinct CDR3 sequences, about 15% seen once. Between the trimmed V and J ends, which lost 6 bases and 5 bases, there was a span of 13 bases. CDR3 length: 13 amino acids. Four subsets defined by CD45RA and CD27 were sorted after CD3, CD4, CD8 and live/dead staining.

The receptor's source is a human donor in good health. This sequence joins TRBV12-3 or TRBV12-4 and TRBJ2-5; a weak D match, TRBD2 (5 bases). The sequencing sample was made of naive CD8+ T cells from blood. CDR3 region: CASSSGMWETQYF. As DNA, the CDR3 is TGTGCCAGCAGCTCGGGGATGTGGGAGACCCAGTACTTC.